Only one count was recorded for the clone carrying this TCR beta chain. Its antigen is currently unknown. Assay used: immunoSEQ multiplex PCR; TCRdb lists only in-frame clones, some missing. The data show under 40,000 clones, more than 75% seen once. Germline assignment: CDR1 MNHEY and CDR2 SVGAGI. V lost 6 bases, J lost 4 bases, and 10 bases stayed unmatched. CDR3 size: 15 residues. The data were taken from a study of T cells in tuberculosis. Study background: IGRA-negative adolescents, IGRA-positive adolescents with latent tuberculosis and adults with active tuberculosis formed this South African cohort.

Study-wide findings and caveats: GEM motif frequencies gave 55% to 75% accuracy; the GMM repertoire gave roughly 87%.

As for time point: new active TB diagnosis, blood taken before or within 7 days of starting treatment. The receptor comes from an adult with tuberculosis. This rearrangement joins TRBV6-5 to TRBJ1-1; 8 nucleotides align to TRBD1. The material sequenced was PBMCs, taken at tuberculosis diagnosis. CDR3 amino acids: CASRPGTGRGTEAFF. Here the CDR3 DNA reads TGTGCCAGCAGGCCCGGGACAGGAAGGGGCACTGAAGCTTTCTTT.